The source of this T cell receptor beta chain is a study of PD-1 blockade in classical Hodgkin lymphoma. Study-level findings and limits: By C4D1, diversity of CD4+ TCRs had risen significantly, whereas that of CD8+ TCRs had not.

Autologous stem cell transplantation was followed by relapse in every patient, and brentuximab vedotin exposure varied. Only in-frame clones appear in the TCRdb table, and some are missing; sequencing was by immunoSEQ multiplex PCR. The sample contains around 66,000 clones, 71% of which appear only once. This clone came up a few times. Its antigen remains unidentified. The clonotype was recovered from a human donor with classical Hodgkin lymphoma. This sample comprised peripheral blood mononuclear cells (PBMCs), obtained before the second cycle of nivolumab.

The CDR3 sequence: CASGPSVILSGYTF. The CDR3 bases are TGTGCTAGTGGGCCTTCGGTGATACTCTCCGGCTACACCTTC. The chain couples TRBV12-5 to TRBJ1-2; D is uncertain. V was pared by 6 bases and J by 8 bases, with 19 bases between. The CDR3 has 14 amino acids. Germline lookup yields CDR1 LGHNT and CDR2 FRNRAP. The variable domain in full, completed from reference TRBV12-5 and TRBJ1-2, reads DARVTQTPRHKVTEMGQEVTMRCQPILGHNTVFWYRQTMMQGLELLAYFRNRAPLDDSGMPKDRFSAEMPDATLATLKIQPSEPRDSAVYFCASGPSVILSGYTFGSGTRLTVV.